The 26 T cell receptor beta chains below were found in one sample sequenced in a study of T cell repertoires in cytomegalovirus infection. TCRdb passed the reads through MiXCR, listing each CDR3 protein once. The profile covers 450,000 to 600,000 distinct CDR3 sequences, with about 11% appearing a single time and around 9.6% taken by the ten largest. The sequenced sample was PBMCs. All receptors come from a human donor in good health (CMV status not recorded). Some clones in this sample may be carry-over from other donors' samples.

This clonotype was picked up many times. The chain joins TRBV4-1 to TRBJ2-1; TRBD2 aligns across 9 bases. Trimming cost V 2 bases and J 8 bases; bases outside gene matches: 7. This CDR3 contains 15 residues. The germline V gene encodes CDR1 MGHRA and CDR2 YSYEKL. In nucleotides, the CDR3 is TGCGCCAGCAGCCAAATTAGCGGGAGTCGGGATGAGCAGTTCTTC. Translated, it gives CASSQISGSRDEQFF.

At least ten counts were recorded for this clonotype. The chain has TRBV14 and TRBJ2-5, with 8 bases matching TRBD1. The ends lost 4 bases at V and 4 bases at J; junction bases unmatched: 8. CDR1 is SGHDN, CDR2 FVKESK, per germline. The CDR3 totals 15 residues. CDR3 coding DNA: TGTGCCAGCAGCCCCCGGACAGGGCCAGGAGAGACCCAGTACTTC. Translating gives CASSPRTGPGETQYF. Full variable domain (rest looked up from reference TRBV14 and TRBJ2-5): EAGVTQFPSHSVIEKGQTVTLRCDPISGHDNLYWYRRVMGKEIKFLLHFVKESKQDESGMPNNRFLAERTGGTYSTLKVQPAELEDSGVYFCASSPRTGPGETQYFGPGTRLLVL.

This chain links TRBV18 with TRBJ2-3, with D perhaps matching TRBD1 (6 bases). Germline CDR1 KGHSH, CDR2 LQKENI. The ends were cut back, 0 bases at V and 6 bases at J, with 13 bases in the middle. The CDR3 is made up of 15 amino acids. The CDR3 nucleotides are TGTGCCAGCTCACCACCGGACAGCCTGGGTGATACGCAGTATTTT. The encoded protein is CASSPPDSLGDTQYF.

For the CDR3, the DNA is TGTGCCAGCAGCCCATTTTCCCAAGAGACCCAGTACTTC. It yields the protein CASSPFSQETQYF. The J gene is TRBJ2-5, the V gene TRBV5-6; D unclear. V lost 4 bases and J 1 base, leaving 8 bases between the germline ends. The CDR3 runs 13 residues. The germline gives CDR1 SGHDT, CDR2 YYEEEE.

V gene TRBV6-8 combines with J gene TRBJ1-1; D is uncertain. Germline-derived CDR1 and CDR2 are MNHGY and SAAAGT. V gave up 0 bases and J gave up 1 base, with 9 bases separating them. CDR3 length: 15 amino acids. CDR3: CASSYSNRANTEAFF. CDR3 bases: TGTGCCAGCAGTTACTCGAATCGGGCGAACACTGAAGCTTTCTTT.

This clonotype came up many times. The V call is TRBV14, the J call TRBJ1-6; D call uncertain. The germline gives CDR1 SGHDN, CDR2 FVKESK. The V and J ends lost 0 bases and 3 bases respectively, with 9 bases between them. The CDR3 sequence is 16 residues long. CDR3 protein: CASSQDRHRYNSPLHF. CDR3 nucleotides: TGTGCCAGCAGCCAAGACCGGCATCGCTATAATTCACCCCTCCACTTT.

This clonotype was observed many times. CDR3 in DNA: TGCGCCAGCAGCCTTCACCGGGACTCAAAAGAGACCCAGTACTTC. It is translated as CASSLHRDSKETQYF. This rearrangement joins TRBV5-1 to TRBJ2-5; maybe TRBD2 (6 bases). Trimming removed 4 bases from V and 3 bases from J, with 16 bases in between. The CDR3 totals 15 residues. Germline CDR1 and CDR2: SGHRS and YFSETQ.

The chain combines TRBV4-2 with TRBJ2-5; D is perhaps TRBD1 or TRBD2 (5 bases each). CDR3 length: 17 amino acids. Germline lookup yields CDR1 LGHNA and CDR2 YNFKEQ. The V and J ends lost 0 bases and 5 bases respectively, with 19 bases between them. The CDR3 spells CASSQDSRDHGGETQYF. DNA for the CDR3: TGTGCCAGCAGCCAAGATAGCCGGGACCACGGTGGGGAGACCCAGTACTTC.

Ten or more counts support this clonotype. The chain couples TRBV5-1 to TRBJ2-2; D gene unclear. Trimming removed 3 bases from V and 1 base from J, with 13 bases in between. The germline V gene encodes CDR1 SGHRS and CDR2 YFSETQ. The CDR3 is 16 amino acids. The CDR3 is CASSSGPTLNTGELFF. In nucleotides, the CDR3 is TGCGCCAGCAGCTCCGGGCCGACCTTGAACACCGGGGAGCTGTTTTTT.

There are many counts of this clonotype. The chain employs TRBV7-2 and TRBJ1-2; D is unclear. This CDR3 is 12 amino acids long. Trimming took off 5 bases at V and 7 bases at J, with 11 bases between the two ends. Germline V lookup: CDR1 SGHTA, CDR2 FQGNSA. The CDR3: CASSVYPLGYTF. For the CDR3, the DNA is TGTGCCAGCAGCGTCTACCCTCTTGGCTACACCTTC.

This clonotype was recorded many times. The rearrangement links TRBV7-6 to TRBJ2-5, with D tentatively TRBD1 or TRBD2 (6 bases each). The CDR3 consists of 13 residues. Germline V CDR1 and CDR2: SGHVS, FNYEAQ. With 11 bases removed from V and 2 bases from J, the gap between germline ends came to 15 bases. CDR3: CAARGADQETQYF. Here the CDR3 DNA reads TGTGCCGCTAGGGGGGCGGATCAAGAGACCCAGTACTTC. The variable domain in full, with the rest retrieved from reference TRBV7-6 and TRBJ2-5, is GAGVSQSPRYKVTKRGQDVALRCDPISGHVSLYWYRQALGQGPEFLTYFNYEAQQDKSGLPNDRFSAERPEGSISTLTIQRTEQRDSAMYRCAARGADQETQYFGPGTRLLVL.

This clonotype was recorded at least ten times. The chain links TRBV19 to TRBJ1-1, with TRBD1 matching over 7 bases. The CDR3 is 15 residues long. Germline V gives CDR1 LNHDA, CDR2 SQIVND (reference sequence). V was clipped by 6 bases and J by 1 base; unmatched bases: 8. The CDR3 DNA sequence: TGTGCCAGTAGCCCCTGGGGACAGAAGAACACTGAAGCTTTCTTT. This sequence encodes CASSPWGQKNTEAFF.

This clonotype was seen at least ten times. Here the CDR3 DNA reads TGTGCCAGCAGATTCAGATTAGGGCGCGGTAACGTTCAAGAGACCCAGTACTTC. Translated: CASRFRLGRGNVQETQYF. The rearrangement joins TRBV6-2 or TRBV6-3 to TRBJ2-5; D uncertain. CDR1 is MNHEY, CDR2 SVGEGT, per germline. This CDR3 comprises 18 residues. Trimming shortened V by 6 bases and J by 2 bases, and 25 bases separated the two germline ends.

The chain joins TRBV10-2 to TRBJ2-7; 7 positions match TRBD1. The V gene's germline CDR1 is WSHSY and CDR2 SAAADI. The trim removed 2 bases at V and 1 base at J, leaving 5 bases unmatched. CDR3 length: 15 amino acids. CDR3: CASSEEQGLSYEQYF. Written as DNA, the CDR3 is TGCGCCAGCAGTGAGGAACAGGGGCTTTCCTACGAGCAGTACTTC.

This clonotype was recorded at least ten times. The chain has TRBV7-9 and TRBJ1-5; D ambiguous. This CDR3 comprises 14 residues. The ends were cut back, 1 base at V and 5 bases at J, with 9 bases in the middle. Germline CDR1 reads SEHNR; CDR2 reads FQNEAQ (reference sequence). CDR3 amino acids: CASSLGMSDQPQHF. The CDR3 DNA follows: TGTGCCAGCAGCTTAGGGATGTCAGATCAGCCCCAGCATTTT. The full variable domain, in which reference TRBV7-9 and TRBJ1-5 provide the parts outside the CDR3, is DTGVSQNPRHKITKRGQNVTFRCDPISEHNRLYWYRQTLGQGPEFLTYFQNEAQLEKSRLLSDRFSAERPKGSFSTLEIQRTEQGDSAMYLCASSLGMSDQPQHFGDGTRLSIL.

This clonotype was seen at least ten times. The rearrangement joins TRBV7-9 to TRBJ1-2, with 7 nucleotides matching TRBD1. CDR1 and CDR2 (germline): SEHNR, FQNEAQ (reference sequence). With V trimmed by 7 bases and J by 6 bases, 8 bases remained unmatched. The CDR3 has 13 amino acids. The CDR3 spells CASTPSGTDGYTF. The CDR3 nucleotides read TGTGCCAGCACCCCGTCCGGGACAGATGGCTACACCTTC.

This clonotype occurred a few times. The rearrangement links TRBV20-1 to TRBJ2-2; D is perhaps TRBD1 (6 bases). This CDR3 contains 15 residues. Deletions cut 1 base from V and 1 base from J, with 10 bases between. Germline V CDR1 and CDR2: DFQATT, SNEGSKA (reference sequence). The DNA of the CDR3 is TGCAGTGCTAGAGTGCAGGGGATGAACACCGGGGAGCTGTTTTTT. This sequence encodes CSARVQGMNTGELFF.

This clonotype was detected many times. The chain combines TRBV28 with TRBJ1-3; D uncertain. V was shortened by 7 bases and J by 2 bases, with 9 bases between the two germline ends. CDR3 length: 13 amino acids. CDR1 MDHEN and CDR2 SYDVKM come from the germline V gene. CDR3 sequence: CASIGPAGNTIYF. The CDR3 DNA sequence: TGTGCCAGCATTGGGCCGGCTGGAAACACCATATATTTT.

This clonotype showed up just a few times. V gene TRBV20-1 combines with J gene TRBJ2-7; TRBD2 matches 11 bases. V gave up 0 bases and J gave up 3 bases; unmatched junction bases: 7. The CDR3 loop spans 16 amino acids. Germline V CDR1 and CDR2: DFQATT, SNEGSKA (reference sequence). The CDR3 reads CSARDPSGRSNYEQYF. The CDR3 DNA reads TGCAGTGCTAGAGATCCTAGCGGGAGGTCCAACTACGAGCAGTACTTC.

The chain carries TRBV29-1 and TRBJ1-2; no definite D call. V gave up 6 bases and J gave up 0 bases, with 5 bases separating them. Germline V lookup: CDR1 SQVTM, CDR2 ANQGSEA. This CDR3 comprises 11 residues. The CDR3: CSVGTNYGYTF. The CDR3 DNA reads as TGCAGCGTCGGGACTAACTATGGCTACACCTTC. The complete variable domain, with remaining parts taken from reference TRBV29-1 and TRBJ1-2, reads SAVISQKPSRDICQRGTSLTIQCQVDSQVTMMFWYRQQPGQSLTLIATANQGSEATYESGFVIDKFPISRPNLTFSTLTVSNMSPEDSSIYLCSVGTNYGYTFGSGTRLTVV.

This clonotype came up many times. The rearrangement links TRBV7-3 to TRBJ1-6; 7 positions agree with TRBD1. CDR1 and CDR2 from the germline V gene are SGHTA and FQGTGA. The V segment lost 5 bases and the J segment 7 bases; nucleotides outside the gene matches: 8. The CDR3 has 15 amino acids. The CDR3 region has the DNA TGTGCCAGCAGCGCCAACAGGGGCGCGAATTCACCCCTCCACTTT. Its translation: CASSANRGANSPLHF.

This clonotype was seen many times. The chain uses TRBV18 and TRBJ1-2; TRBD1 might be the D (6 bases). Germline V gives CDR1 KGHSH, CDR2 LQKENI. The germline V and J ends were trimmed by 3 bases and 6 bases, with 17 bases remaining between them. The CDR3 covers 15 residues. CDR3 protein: CASSPSKQGINGYTF. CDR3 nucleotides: TGTGCCAGCTCACCTTCGAAACAGGGTATTAATGGCTACACCTTC.

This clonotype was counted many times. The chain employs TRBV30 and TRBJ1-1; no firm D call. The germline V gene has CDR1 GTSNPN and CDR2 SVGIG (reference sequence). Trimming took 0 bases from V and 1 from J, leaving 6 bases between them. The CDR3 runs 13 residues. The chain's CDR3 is CAWSVRRNTEAFF. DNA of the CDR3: TGTGCCTGGAGTGTTCGGAGGAACACTGAAGCTTTCTTT.

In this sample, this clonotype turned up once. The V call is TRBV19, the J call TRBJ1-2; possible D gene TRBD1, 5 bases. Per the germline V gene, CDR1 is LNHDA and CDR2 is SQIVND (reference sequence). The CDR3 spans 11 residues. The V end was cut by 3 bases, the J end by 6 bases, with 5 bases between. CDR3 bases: TGTGCCAGTAGTATCAGGGATGGCTACACCTTC. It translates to CASSIRDGYTF.

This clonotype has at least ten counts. The CDR3 loop reads CAITEGALYEQYF. The CDR3 region has the DNA TGTGCCATCACAGAGGGGGCTTTGTACGAGCAGTACTTC. The chain recombines TRBV10-3 with TRBJ2-7; TRBD1 matches 7 bases. The germline V gene has CDR1 ENHRY and CDR2 SYGVKD. The CDR3 runs to 13 residues. The V gene end was trimmed by 7 bases and the J gene end by 4 bases; junction bases not matched to a gene: 7.

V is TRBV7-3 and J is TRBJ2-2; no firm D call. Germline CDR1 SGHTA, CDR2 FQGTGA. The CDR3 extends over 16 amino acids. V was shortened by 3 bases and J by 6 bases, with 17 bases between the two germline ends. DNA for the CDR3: TGTGCCAGCAGCTTCGGTGAAGGGAATGGGCCCGGGGAGCTGTTTTTT. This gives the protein CASSFGEGNGPGELFF.